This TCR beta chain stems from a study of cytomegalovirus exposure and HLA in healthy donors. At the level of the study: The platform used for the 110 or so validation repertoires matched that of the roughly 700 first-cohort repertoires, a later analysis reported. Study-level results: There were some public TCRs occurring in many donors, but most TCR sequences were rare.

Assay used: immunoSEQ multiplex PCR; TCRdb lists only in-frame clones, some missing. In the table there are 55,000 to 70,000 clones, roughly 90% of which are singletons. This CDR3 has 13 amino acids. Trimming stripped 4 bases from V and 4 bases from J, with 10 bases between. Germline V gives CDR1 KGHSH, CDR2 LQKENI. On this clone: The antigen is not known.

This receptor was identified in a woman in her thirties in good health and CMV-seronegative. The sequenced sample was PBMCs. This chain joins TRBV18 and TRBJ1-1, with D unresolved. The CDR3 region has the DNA TGTGCCAGCTCACGGAGTGAAGGCACTGAAGCTTTCTTT. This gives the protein CASSRSEGTEAFF.